These 24 T cell receptor beta chains share one sample of origin, sequenced in a study of control samples from healthy donors and cancer patients (dated by TCRdb to the early 2020s). The protocol used for the library was the immunoSEQ multiplex PCR assay. Imported from immuneACCESS, the table was reduced by TCRdb to in-frame sequences with V and J called. These copies leave out some clones; in studies compared against another copy, an unresolved V gene accounts for under half, and the cause of the remainder is not known. Across this sample there are about 130,000 clones, with about 90% seen only once. More than 6.5% of the sample goes to the ten largest clones. The sequenced sample was PBMCs. The origin of the receptors is a man in his fifties or sixties with head and neck cancer.

This clone is a singleton in its sample. The genes are TRBV5-6 and TRBJ1-1; D is unresolved. The V and J ends lost 5 bases and 7 bases respectively, with 12 bases between them. Germline V lookup: CDR1 SGHDT, CDR2 YYEEEE. This CDR3 contains 12 residues. The CDR3 loop reads CASSYVSGEAFF. The CDR3 region has the DNA TGTGCCAGCAGTTACGTTAGTGGTGAAGCTTTCTTT.

The chain links TRBV6-5 to TRBJ2-7; D possibly uses TRBD1 or TRBD2 (5 bases each). The CDR3 runs 14 residues. Trimming removed 6 bases from V and 1 base from J, with 13 bases in between. Looked up from germline, CDR1 is MNHEY and CDR2 is SVGAGI. The CDR3 DNA is TGTGCCAGCAGGAGGTCGAGGGGATCCTACGAGCAGTACTTC. Amino acid sequence: CASRRSRGSYEQYF.

The rearrangement links TRBV15 to TRBJ1-3; weak D call: TRBD1 (5 bases). The CDR3 totals 13 residues. The germline V gene has CDR1 LNHNV and CDR2 YYDKDF (reference sequence). Trimming pared 5 bases from V and 4 bases from J, leaving 9 bases between. CDR3 in DNA: TGTGCCACCAGCTTTCAGGGAGGAAACACCATATATTTT. Its protein is CATSFQGGNTIYF.

The chain carries TRBV18 and TRBJ2-1; the D gene is possibly TRBD2 (5 bases). This CDR3 has 13 residues. Germline V gene sequence: CDR1 KGHSH, CDR2 LQKENI. Trimming left V 6 bases short and J 7 bases short, with 13 bases between. CDR3: CASSFSGENEQFF. CDR3 nucleotides: TGTGCCAGCTCGTTTTCTGGGGAGAATGAGCAGTTCTTC.

The chain joins TRBV3-1 (or the pseudogene TRBV3-2) to TRBJ2-4; a weak D match, TRBD1 (5 bases). Germline-derived CDR1 and CDR2 are LGHDT and YNNKEL (reference sequence). With 0 bases removed from V and 4 bases from J, the gap between germline ends came to 10 bases. CDR3 length equals 15 residues. The DNA of the CDR3 is TGTGCCAGCAGCCAAGACGGCAGGGCTAAAAACATTCAGTACTTC. Its protein product is CASSQDGRAKNIQYF.

The chain recombines TRBV15 with TRBJ2-5; unclear D gene. The CDR3 has 16 amino acids. V lost 0 bases and J lost 5, with 16 bases in between. Per germline, CDR1 LNHNV and CDR2 YYDKDF (reference sequence). CDR3 sequence (DNA): TGTGCCACCAGCAGAGATCTGTCCCCCCGCCCCGAGACCCAGTACTTC. Translating it yields CATSRDLSPRPETQYF.

The chain links TRBV7-9 to TRBJ2-7, with unresolved D. Trimming left V 2 bases short and J 0 bases short, with 2 bases between. The CDR3 loop spans 12 amino acids. Per the germline V gene, CDR1 is SEHNR and CDR2 is FQNEAQ (reference sequence). The CDR3 DNA reads as TGTGCCAGCAGCTTAATCTCCTACGAGCAGTACTTC. Amino acid sequence: CASSLISYEQYF.

This clone has a single count. The chain is built from TRBV3-1 (or the pseudogene TRBV3-2) and TRBJ2-3, with 9 bases aligning to TRBD2. Germline lookup yields CDR1 LGHDT and CDR2 YNNKEL (reference sequence). The length of the CDR3 is 16 residues. With V trimmed by 4 bases and J by 0 bases, 5 bases remained unmatched. CDR3 sequence: CASSPRLAESTDTQYF. Here the CDR3 DNA reads TGTGCCAGCAGCCCGAGACTAGCGGAGAGCACAGATACGCAGTATTTT.

This clone was observed a handful of times. The J gene is TRBJ2-7, the V gene TRBV6-5; 8 bases fit TRBD1. From germline, CDR1 is MNHEY and CDR2 SVGAGI. The CDR3 sequence is 14 residues long. Trimming removed 8 bases from V and 6 bases from J; junction bases left unmatched: 12. This CDR3 reads CASGTLQGQAEQYF. In DNA form, the CDR3 reads TGTGCCAGCGGAACCTTACAGGGACAGGCCGAGCAGTACTTC.

The J gene is TRBJ2-4, the V gene TRBV29-1, with 15 positions matching TRBD2. The V segment lost 6 bases and the J segment 9 bases; nucleotides outside the gene matches: 6. There are 14 residues in the CDR3. In germline, CDR1 is SQVTM, CDR2 ANQGSEA. In DNA form, the CDR3 reads TGCAGCGTCGGACTAGCGGGAGGGCGAGGCATTCAGTACTTC. Amino acids: CSVGLAGGRGIQYF.

In DNA, the CDR3 is TGTGCCAGCAGTTTGAGGGGGGGCAGTCAGCCCCAGCATTTT. It translates to CASSLRGGSQPQHF. V is TRBV27 and J is TRBJ1-5, with D maybe TRBD1 (6 bases). The length of the CDR3 is 14 residues. Per germline, CDR1 MNHEY and CDR2 SMNVEV (reference sequence). V shed 3 bases and J shed 6 bases, with 12 bases lying between them.

The chain is built from TRBV3-1 (or the pseudogene TRBV3-2) and TRBJ2-2, with TRBD1 matching 9 bases. The CDR3 length is 15 residues. Germline CDR1 and CDR2: LGHDT and YNNKEL (reference sequence). V shed 6 bases and J 0 bases; nucleotides not matched to a gene: 2. CDR3 nucleotides: TGTGCCAGCAGGAGACAGGGGGCGAACACCGGGGAGCTGTTTTTT. Protein: CASRRQGANTGELFF.

V usage is TRBV28 and J usage is TRBJ1-5; D is undetermined. V shed 2 bases and J shed 4 bases, with 15 bases lying between them. Germline CDR1 is MDHEN and CDR2 is SYDVKM. The CDR3 length is 16 residues. CDR3 bases: TGTGCCAGCAGTTTAATAGTCGAGAGAGAGAATCAGCCCCAGCATTTT. Its translation: CASSLIVERENQPQHF.

The chain carries TRBV5-1 and TRBJ1-2, with D perhaps TRBD1 (5 bases). V was clipped by 4 bases and J by 3 bases, with 13 bases between them. Germline assignment: CDR1 SGHRS and CDR2 YFSETQ. The CDR3 has 14 residues. CDR3 sequence reads: CASSLRQPYYGYTF. The CDR3 DNA reads as TGCGCCAGCAGCCTGCGACAGCCCTACTATGGCTACACCTTC. The full variable domain, with the rest looked up from reference TRBV5-1 and TRBJ1-2, is KAGVTQTPRYLIKTRGQQVTLSCSPISGHRSVSWYQQTPGQGLQFLFEYFSETQRNKGNFPGRFSGRQFSNSRSEMNVSTLELGDSALYLCASSLRQPYYGYTFGSGTRLTVV.

The rearrangement joins TRBV28 to TRBJ1-2; D is unresolved. The V gene lost 8 bases and the J gene lost 2 bases, with 12 bases spanning the gap. The length of the CDR3 is 13 residues. CDR1 is MDHEN and CDR2 is SYDVKM in the germline V gene. The chain's CDR3 is CASSIGLNYGYTF. The CDR3 DNA reads TGTGCCAGCTCCATCGGACTGAACTATGGCTACACCTTC.

This chain connects TRBV4-1 to TRBJ2-1; 7 positions match TRBD2. Germline V CDR1 and CDR2: MGHRA, YSYEKL. The CDR3 extends over 15 amino acids. V shed 4 bases, J shed 6 bases, and the junction held 9 bases outside the gene matches. CDR3 DNA: TGCGCCAGCAGCCTGATCTCCGGGACTATCAATGAGCAGTTCTTC. Encoded protein: CASSLISGTINEQFF.

V is TRBV7-2 and J is TRBJ1-4; D is uncertain. The CDR3 is made up of 13 amino acids. V lost 5 bases and J lost 2, with 6 bases in between. Germline V gives CDR1 SGHTA, CDR2 FQGNSA. This CDR3 is CASSTVTNEKLFF. The CDR3 bases are TGTGCCAGCAGCACCGTTACTAATGAAAAACTGTTTTTT. The full variable domain, in which reference TRBV7-2 and TRBJ1-4 provide the parts outside the CDR3, is GAGVSQSPSNKVTEKGKDVELRCDPISGHTALYWYRQSLGQGLEFLIYFQGNSAPDKSGLPSDRFSAERTGGSVSTLTIQRTQQEDSAVYLCASSTVTNEKLFFGSGTQLSVL.

The chain couples TRBV7-9 to TRBJ1-6, with 9 bases aligning to TRBD1. The CDR3 loop spans 16 amino acids. Germline V gives CDR1 SEHNR, CDR2 FQNEAQ (reference sequence). The trim removed 4 bases at V and 10 bases at J, leaving 11 bases unmatched. The CDR3 DNA sequence: TGTGCCAGCAGCTCCCAAGGGACAGGGAGAGGATCACCCCTCCACTTT. Translation: CASSSQGTGRGSPLHF.

The chain's CDR3 is CATSRDRWSADTQYF. CDR3 coding DNA: TGTGCCACCAGCAGAGATCGATGGAGCGCAGATACGCAGTATTTT. This sequence joins TRBV15 and TRBJ2-3, with unresolved D. The germline CDR1 and CDR2 sequences are LNHNV and YYDKDF (reference sequence). The V end was cut by 0 bases, the J end by 4 bases, with 11 bases between. This CDR3 comprises 15 residues.

V is TRBV9 and J is TRBJ1-4; D ambiguous. CDR3 length equals 17 residues. The germline V gene has CDR1 SGDLS and CDR2 YYNGEE. V lost 0 bases and J 5 bases, leaving 17 bases between the germline ends. The CDR3 sequence is CASSVGVRAEKNEKLFF. CDR3 coding DNA: TGTGCCAGCAGCGTAGGGGTGCGGGCCGAGAAAAATGAAAAACTGTTTTTT.

The V call is TRBV6-1, the J call TRBJ1-5; tentatively, D is TRBD1 (6 bases). V was clipped by 2 bases and J by 7 bases, with 15 bases between them. The CDR3 is 15 residues long. The V gene's germline CDR1 is MNHNS and CDR2 SASEGT. CDR3 sequence (DNA): TGTGCCAGCAGTGAATTCTGGGGGGCCCAGCAGCCCCAGCATTTT. Its translation: CASSEFWGAQQPQHF.

The count of this clone is one. The V and J genes are TRBV28 and TRBJ2-2; 8 nucleotides align to TRBD1. Trimming took 6 bases from V and 1 from J; bases not matched to a gene: 7. CDR1 is MDHEN, CDR2 SYDVKM, per germline. The CDR3 runs 16 residues. The chain's CDR3 is CASRPPDRENTGELFF. CDR3 nucleotides: TGTGCCAGCAGGCCACCGGACAGGGAGAACACCGGGGAGCTGTTTTTT.

The chain joins TRBV7-2 to TRBJ2-1; 9 bases match TRBD2. Trimming took 2 bases from V and 8 from J; bases not matched to a gene: 16. The length of the CDR3 is 18 residues. CDR1 and CDR2 from the germline V gene are SGHTA and FQGNSA. Here the CDR3 reads CASSLLPDGGRAGDEQFF. In DNA form, the CDR3 reads TGTGCCAGCAGCTTACTCCCCGACGGCGGGAGGGCCGGCGATGAGCAGTTCTTC.

The genes are TRBV15 and TRBJ2-3, with 7 bases identical to TRBD1. The CDR3 is 17 amino acids. From germline, CDR1 is LNHNV and CDR2 YYDKDF (reference sequence). V gave up 0 bases and J gave up 1 base; unmatched junction bases: 7. Written as DNA, the CDR3 is TGTGCCACCAGCAGAGATCCGACAGGGTTGGGCACAGATACGCAGTATTTT. Encoded protein: CATSRDPTGLGTDTQYF.